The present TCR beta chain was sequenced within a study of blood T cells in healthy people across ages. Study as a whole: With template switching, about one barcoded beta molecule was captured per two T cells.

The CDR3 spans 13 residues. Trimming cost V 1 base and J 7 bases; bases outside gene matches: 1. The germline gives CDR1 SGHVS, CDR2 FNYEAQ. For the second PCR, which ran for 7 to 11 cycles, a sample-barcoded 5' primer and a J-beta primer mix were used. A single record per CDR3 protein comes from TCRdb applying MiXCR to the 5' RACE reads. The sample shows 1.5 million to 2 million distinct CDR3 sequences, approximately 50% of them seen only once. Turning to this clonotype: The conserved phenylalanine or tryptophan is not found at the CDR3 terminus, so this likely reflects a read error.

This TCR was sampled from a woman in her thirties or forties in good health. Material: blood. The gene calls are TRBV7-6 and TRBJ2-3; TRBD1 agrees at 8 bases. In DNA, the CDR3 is TGTGCCAGCAGCTTAGACAGGGGGAATACGCAGTATTCT. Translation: CASSLDRGNTQYS.